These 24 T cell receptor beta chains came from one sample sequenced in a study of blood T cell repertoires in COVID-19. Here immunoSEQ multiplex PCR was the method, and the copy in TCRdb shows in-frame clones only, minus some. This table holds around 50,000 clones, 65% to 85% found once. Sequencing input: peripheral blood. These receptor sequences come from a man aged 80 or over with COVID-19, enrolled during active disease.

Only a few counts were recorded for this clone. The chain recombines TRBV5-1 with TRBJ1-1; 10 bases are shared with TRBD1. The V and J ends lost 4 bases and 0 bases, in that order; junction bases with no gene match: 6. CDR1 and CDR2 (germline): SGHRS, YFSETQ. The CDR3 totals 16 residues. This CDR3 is CASSAGTGAMNTEAFF. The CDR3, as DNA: TGCGCCAGCAGCGCCGGGACAGGGGCGATGAACACTGAAGCTTTCTTT.

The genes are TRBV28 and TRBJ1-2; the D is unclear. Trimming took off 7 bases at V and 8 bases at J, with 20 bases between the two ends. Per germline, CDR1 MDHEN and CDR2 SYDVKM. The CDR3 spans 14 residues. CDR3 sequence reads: CASTPRGFGRGYTF. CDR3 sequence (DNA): TGTGCCAGCACCCCCCGTGGATTCGGGAGGGGCTACACCTTC.

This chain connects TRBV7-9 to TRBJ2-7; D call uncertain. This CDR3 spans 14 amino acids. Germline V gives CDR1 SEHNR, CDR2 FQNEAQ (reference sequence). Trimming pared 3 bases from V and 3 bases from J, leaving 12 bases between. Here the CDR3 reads CASSLGRIRYEQYF. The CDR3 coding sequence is TGTGCCAGCAGCTTGGGCCGAATACGCTACGAGCAGTACTTC.

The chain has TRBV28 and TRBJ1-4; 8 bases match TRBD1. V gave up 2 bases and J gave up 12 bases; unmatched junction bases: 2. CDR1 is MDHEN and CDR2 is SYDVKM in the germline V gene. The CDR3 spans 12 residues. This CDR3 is CASSLRQGQLFF. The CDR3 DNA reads TGTGCCAGCAGTTTACGACAGGGGCAACTGTTTTTT.

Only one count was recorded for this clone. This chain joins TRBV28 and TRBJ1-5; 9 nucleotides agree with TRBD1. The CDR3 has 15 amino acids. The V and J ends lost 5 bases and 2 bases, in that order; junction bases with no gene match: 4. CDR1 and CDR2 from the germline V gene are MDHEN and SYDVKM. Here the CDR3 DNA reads TGTGCCAGCAGTCCGGGACAGGGACGCAATCAGCCCCAGCATTTT. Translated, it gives CASSPGQGRNQPQHF.

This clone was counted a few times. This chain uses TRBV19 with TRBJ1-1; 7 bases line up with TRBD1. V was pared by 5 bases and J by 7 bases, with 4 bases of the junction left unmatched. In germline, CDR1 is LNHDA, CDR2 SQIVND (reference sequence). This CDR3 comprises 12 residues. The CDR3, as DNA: TGTGCCAGTAGTTACAGGGGAGGTGAAGCTTTCTTT. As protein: CASSYRGGEAFF.

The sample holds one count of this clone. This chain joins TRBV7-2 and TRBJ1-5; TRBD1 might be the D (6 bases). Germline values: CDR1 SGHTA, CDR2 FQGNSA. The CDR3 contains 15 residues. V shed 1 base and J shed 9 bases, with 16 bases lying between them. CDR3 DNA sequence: TGTGCCAGCAGCTTAGTAAGGGGGGGTACGGGGCCCCAGCATTTT. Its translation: CASSLVRGGTGPQHF.

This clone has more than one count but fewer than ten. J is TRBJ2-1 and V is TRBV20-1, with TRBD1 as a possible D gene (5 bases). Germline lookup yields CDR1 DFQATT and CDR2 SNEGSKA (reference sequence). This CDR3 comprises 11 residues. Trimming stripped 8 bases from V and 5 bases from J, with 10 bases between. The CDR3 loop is CSYQGHNEQFF. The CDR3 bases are TGCAGTTACCAGGGCCACAATGAGCAGTTCTTC.

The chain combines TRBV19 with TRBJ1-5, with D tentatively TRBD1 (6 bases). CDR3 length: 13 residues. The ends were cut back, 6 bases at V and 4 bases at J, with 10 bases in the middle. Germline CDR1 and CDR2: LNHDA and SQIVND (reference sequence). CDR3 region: CASRPTGNQPQHF. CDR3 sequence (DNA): TGTGCCAGTAGACCGACAGGAAATCAGCCCCAGCATTTT. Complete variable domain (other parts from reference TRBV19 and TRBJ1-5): DGGITQSPKYLFRKEGQNVTLSCEQNLNHDAMYWYRQDPGQGLRLIYYSQIVNDFQKGDIAEGYSVSREKKESFPLTVTSAQKNPTAFYLCASRPTGNQPQHFGDGTRLSIL.

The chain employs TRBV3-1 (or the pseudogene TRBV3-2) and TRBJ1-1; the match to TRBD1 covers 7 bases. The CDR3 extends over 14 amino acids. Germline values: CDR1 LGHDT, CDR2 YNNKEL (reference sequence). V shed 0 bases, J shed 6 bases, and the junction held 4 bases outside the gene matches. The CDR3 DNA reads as TGTGCCAGCAGCCAAGATCAGGGGGTCGCTGAAGCTTTCTTT. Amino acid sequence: CASSQDQGVAEAFF.

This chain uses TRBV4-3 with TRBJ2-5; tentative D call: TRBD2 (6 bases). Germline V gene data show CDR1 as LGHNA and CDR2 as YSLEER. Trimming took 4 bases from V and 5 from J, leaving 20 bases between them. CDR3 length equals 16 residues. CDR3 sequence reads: CASSPHSGGIGETQYF. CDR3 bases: TGCGCCAGCAGCCCTCACTCGGGCGGGATAGGGGAGACCCAGTACTTC.

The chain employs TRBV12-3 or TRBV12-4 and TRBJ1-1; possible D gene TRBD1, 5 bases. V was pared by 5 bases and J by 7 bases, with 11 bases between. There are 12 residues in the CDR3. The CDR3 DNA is TGTGCCAGCAGTGGGGGGTCGAATGAAGCTTTCTTT. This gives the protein CASSGGSNEAFF.

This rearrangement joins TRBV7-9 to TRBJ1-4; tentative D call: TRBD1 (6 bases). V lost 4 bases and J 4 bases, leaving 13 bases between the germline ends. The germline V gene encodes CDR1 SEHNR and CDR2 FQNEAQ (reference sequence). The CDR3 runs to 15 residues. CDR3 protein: CASSSNREGNEKLFF. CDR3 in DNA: TGTGCCAGCAGCTCGAACAGGGAGGGTAATGAAAAACTGTTTTTT.

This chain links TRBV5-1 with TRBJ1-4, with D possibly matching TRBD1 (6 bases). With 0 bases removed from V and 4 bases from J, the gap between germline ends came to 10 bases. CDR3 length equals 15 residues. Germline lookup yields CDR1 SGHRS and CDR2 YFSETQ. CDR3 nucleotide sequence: TGCGCCAGCAGCTTGGGGACAGACTTTAATGAAAAACTGTTTTTT. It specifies CASSLGTDFNEKLFF.

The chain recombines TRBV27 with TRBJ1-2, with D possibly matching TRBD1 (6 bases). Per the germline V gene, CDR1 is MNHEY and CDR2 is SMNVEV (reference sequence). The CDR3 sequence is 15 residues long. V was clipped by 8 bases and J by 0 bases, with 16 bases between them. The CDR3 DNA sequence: TGTGCCAGCGCCGGGAGGGGGGGAGCTAACTATGGCTACACCTTC. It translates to CASAGRGGANYGYTF.

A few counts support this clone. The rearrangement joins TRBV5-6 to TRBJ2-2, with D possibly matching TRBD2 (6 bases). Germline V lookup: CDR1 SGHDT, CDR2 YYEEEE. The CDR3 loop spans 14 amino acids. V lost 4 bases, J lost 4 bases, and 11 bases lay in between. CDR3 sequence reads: CASSAGYPTGELFF. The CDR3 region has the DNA TGTGCCAGCAGCGCGGGGTACCCCACCGGGGAGCTGTTTTTT.

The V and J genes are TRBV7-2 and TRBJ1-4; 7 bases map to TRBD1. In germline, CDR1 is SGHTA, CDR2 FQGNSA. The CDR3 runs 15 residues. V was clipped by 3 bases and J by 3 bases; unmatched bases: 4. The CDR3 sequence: CASSFNRGANEKLFF. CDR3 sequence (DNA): TGTGCCAGCAGCTTCAACAGGGGAGCTAATGAAAAACTGTTTTTT.

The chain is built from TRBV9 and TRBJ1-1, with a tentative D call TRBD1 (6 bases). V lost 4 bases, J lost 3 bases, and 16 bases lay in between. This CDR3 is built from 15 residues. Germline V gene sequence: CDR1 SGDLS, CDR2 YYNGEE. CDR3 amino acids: CASSPRAGADTEAFF. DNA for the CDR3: TGTGCCAGCAGCCCACGGGCGGGGGCGGACACTGAAGCTTTCTTT.

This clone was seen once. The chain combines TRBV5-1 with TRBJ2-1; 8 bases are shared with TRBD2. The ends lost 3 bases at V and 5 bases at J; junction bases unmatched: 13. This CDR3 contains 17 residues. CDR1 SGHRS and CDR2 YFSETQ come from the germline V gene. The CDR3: CASSSELAAGWDNEQFF. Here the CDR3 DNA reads TGCGCCAGCAGCTCGGAACTAGCGGCCGGTTGGGACAATGAGCAGTTCTTC.

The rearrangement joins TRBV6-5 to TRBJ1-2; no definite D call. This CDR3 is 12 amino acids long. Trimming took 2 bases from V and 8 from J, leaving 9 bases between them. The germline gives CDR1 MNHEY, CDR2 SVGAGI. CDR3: CASSYGQRGYTF. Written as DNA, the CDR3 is TGTGCCAGCAGTTACGGGCAGCGGGGCTACACCTTC.

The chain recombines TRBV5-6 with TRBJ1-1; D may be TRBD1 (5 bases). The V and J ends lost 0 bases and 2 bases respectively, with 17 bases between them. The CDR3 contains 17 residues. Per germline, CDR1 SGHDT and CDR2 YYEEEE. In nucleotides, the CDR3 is TGTGCCAGCAGCTTGGGGGAGGTACGGGGCGCTAACACTGAAGCTTTCTTT. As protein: CASSLGEVRGANTEAFF.

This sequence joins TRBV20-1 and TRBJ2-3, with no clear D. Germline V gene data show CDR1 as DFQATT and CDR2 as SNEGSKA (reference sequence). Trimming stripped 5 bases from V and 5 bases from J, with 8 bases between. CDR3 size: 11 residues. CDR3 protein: CSAFRVDTQYF. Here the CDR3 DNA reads TGCAGTGCTTTCCGAGTAGATACGCAGTATTTT.

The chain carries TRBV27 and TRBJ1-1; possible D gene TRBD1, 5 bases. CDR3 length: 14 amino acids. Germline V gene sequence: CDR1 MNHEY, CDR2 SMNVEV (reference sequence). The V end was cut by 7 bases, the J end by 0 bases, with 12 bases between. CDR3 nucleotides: TGTGCCAGCACCGCAGGGCCATTGAACACTGAAGCTTTCTTT. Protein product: CASTAGPLNTEAFF.

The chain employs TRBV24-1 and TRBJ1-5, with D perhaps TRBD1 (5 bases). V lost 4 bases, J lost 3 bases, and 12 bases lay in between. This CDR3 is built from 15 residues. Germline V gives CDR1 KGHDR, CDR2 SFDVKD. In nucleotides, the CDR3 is TGTGCCACCAGTGAATCAGACAGAAACAATCAGCCCCAGCATTTT. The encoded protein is CATSESDRNNQPQHF.